This is a list of T cell receptor beta chains from one sample in a study of blood T cell repertoires in COVID-19. Sequencing was performed with immunoSEQ multiplex PCR; in TCRdb, only in-frame clones are kept and a portion is missing. The data show 88,000 or so clones, with about 76% seen just once and approximately 25% held by the top ten. Source material: peripheral blood. The source of these receptors is a human donor in a cohort sampled during active COVID-19. The CDR3 runs from the conserved cysteine through the conserved F or W. The order of the fields is CDR3 DNA, CDR3 protein, clone size, D gene, V gene, J gene. A D gene is named only where the DNA matches it firmly. Clone size is not always given. Where it is, it says once, few, many or a class for expanded clones.

cdr3_nt: TGTGCCTCGCCTGGGGGGGCGGGAGGCTATGGCTACACCTTC
cdr3_aa: CASPGGAGGYGYTF
clone_size: -
d_call: -
v_call: TRBV30
j_call: TRBJ1-2

cdr3_nt: TGTGCCAGCAGCTCTAGCGGGAGTGGCTACAATGAGCAGTTCTTC
cdr3_aa: CASSSSGSGYNEQFF
clone_size: few
d_call: TRBD2
v_call: TRBV7-9
j_call: TRBJ2-1

cdr3_nt: TGTGCCATCAGTGCGGAGAAGGCTCGAATTTACGAGCAGTACTTC
cdr3_aa: CAISAEKARIYEQYF
clone_size: -
d_call: -
v_call: TRBV10-3
j_call: TRBJ2-7

cdr3_nt: TGCGCCAGCAGCTCAACCTATGATACGCAGTATTTT
cdr3_aa: CASSSTYDTQYF
clone_size: -
d_call: -
v_call: TRBV5-1
j_call: TRBJ2-3

cdr3_nt: TGTGCCAGCAGTGCAGAAAGCTATGGCTACACCTTC
cdr3_aa: CASSAESYGYTF
clone_size: -
d_call: -
v_call: TRBV2
j_call: TRBJ1-2

cdr3_nt: TGTGCCAGCTCACCGGGGACTAGCGGGAGCCTCTACAATGAGCAGTTCTTC
cdr3_aa: CASSPGTSGSLYNEQFF
clone_size: -
d_call: TRBD2
v_call: TRBV18
j_call: TRBJ2-1

cdr3_nt: TGTGCCAGCAGCCCCCAGGGTCCTCAGACCCAGTACTTC
cdr3_aa: CASSPQGPQTQYF
clone_size: -
d_call: -
v_call: TRBV7-9
j_call: TRBJ2-5

cdr3_nt: TGTGCCAGCAGCTTAGGGACTAGCGGCAATGAGCAGTTCTTC
cdr3_aa: CASSLGTSGNEQFF
clone_size: -
d_call: TRBD2
v_call: TRBV7-3
j_call: TRBJ2-1

cdr3_nt: TGTGCCAGCAGCTGGGGGGTGGGGACTGTATACAATGAGCAGTTCTTC
cdr3_aa: CASSWGVGTVYNEQFF
clone_size: -
d_call: -
v_call: TRBV5-4
j_call: TRBJ2-1

cdr3_nt: TGCGCCAGCAGTGGGTCGGGAGGGCAGCCCCAGCATTTT
cdr3_aa: CASSGSGGQPQHF
clone_size: -
d_call: -
v_call: TRBV10-1
j_call: TRBJ1-5

cdr3_nt: TGTGCCAGCAGCTCTATTGGTGGGGGCTCGAACACCGGGGAGCTGTTTTTT
cdr3_aa: CASSSIGGGSNTGELFF
clone_size: -
d_call: -
v_call: TRBV7-9
j_call: TRBJ2-2

cdr3_nt: TGTGCCAGCAGCTCGGGAGGGCCCTCGGGCACAGATACGCAGTATTTT
cdr3_aa: CASSSGGPSGTDTQYF
clone_size: -
d_call: TRBD2
v_call: TRBV6-6
j_call: TRBJ2-3

cdr3_nt: TGTGCCAGCAGCGTAGGAGTTCCTAGCTCTCAAGAGACCCAGTACTTC
cdr3_aa: CASSVGVPSSQETQYF
clone_size: -
d_call: -
v_call: TRBV9
j_call: TRBJ2-5